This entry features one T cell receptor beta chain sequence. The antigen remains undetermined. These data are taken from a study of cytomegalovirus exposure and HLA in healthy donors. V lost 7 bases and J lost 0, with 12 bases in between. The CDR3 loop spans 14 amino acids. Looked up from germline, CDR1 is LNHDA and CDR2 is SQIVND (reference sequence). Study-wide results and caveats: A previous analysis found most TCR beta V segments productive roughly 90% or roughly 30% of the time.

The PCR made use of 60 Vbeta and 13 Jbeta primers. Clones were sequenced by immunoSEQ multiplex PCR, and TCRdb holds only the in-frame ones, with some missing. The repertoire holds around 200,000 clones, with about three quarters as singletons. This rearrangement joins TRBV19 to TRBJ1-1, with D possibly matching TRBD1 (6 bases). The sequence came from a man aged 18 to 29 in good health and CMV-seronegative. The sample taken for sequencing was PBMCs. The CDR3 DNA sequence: TGTGCCAGTACCATAGGGGGGGTGAACACTGAAGCTTTCTTT. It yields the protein CASTIGGVNTEAFF.